The 31 T cell receptor beta chains below all came from one sample that was sequenced in a study of blood T cell repertoires in COVID-19. Repertoires were generated with immunoSEQ multiplex PCR, while TCRdb's copy carries only in-frame clones and drops some. The sample records about 200,000 clones, roughly 85% being singletons. Sequencing used PBMCs or T cells enriched from blood (not recorded which). These receptors were obtained from a woman aged 40 to 49 with acute COVID-19.

V usage is TRBV7-2 and J usage is TRBJ2-1; TRBD1 aligns across 10 bases. Trimming took 3 bases from V and 6 from J; bases not matched to a gene: 14. There are 18 residues in the CDR3. Germline CDR1 SGHTA, CDR2 FQGNSA. The CDR3 sequence is CASSFDRGRLLLGNEQFF. Here the CDR3 DNA reads TGTGCCAGCAGCTTCGACAGGGGGCGCCTGCTGTTGGGCAATGAGCAGTTCTTC.

The chain joins TRBV6-1 to TRBJ1-5; possible D gene TRBD1, 5 bases. This CDR3 has 13 residues. CDR1 and CDR2 from the germline V gene are MNHNS and SASEGT. The germline V and J ends were trimmed by 2 bases and 5 bases, with 7 bases remaining between them. CDR3 sequence reads: CASSEQGDQPQHF. The CDR3 DNA reads TGTGCCAGCAGTGAACAGGGTGATCAGCCCCAGCATTTT.

The chain uses TRBV24-1 and TRBJ2-5; 9 nucleotides match TRBD2. In germline, CDR1 is KGHDR, CDR2 SFDVKD. There are 15 residues in the CDR3. Trimming at V came to 3 bases and at J to 4 bases, leaving 5 bases not matched to a gene. CDR3 in DNA: TGTGCCACCAGTGATGTAGCGGGAGTCGGAGAGACCCAGTACTTC. This sequence encodes CATSDVAGVGETQYF.

V and J are TRBV5-6 and TRBJ2-4; possible D gene TRBD2, 5 bases. There are 14 residues in the CDR3. Germline V CDR1 and CDR2: SGHDT, YYEEEE. Trimming pared 2 bases from V and 6 bases from J, leaving 12 bases between. CDR3 coding DNA: TGTGCCAGCAGCTTCGGGGAGTTCCTAAACATTCAGTACTTC. The encoded protein is CASSFGEFLNIQYF.

This clone was counted a single time. The rearrangement uses TRBV29-1 and TRBJ2-1; D may be TRBD1 (6 bases). The length of the CDR3 is 13 residues. V lost 8 bases and J lost 3, with 14 bases in between. Looked up from germline, CDR1 is SQVTM and CDR2 is ANQGSEA. The CDR3 bases are TGCAGCATGGCACAGGGCTACTACAATGAGCAGTTCTTC. The encoded protein is CSMAQGYYNEQFF.

The chain combines TRBV25-1 with TRBJ1-6, with a possible D match to TRBD1 (5 bases). CDR3 length: 16 amino acids. V lost 3 bases and J 11 bases, leaving 20 bases between the germline ends. Germline V gene lookup returns CDR1 MGHDK and CDR2 SYGVNS. The DNA for the CDR3 is TGTGCCAGCAGTGAGAGGGGTAAAGGAGGGCAGGCACCCCTCCACTTT. Its protein is CASSERGKGGQAPLHF. The variable domain in full, completed from reference TRBV25-1 and TRBJ1-6, reads EADIYQTPRYLVIGTGKKITLECSQTMGHDKMYWYQQDPGMELHLIHYSYGVNSTEKGDLSSESTVSRIRTEHFPLTLESARPSHTSQYLCASSERGKGGQAPLHFGNGTRLTVT.

The chain has TRBV7-9 and TRBJ2-5; 12 nucleotides align to TRBD2. J gave up 4 bases and V 5 bases, and 8 bases lay outside the gene matches. This CDR3 has 16 amino acids. Germline assignment: CDR1 SEHNR and CDR2 FQNEAQ (reference sequence). The CDR3 spells CASSPPSGREAETQYF. The CDR3, as DNA: TGTGCCAGCAGCCCCCCTAGCGGGAGGGAAGCAGAGACCCAGTACTTC.

The chain joins TRBV4-1 to TRBJ1-5; D is perhaps TRBD1 (6 bases). Germline lookup yields CDR1 MGHRA and CDR2 YSYEKL. The CDR3 consists of 16 residues. Trimming stripped 2 bases from V and 5 bases from J, with 16 bases between. CDR3 sequence reads: CASSQFPGGEDQPQHF. The CDR3 bases are TGCGCCAGCAGCCAATTCCCGGGGGGCGAGGATCAGCCCCAGCATTTT.

V usage is TRBV11-2 and J usage is TRBJ1-4, with 7 nucleotides matching TRBD1. The V gene's germline CDR1 is SGHAT and CDR2 FQNNGV. The CDR3 spans 14 residues. V shed 5 bases, J shed 7 bases, and the junction held 7 bases outside the gene matches. CDR3 bases: TGTGCCAGCAGCCGACAGGGCAGTGGTGAAAAACTGTTTTTT. Residues: CASSRQGSGEKLFF.

About this clone: Other DNA sequences from this sample encode an identical CDR3 as well. The genes are TRBV29-1 and TRBJ2-3, with 10 bases fitting TRBD1. After removal of 5 bases from V and 4 bases from J, the junction contained 3 bases not matched to a gene. CDR1 is SQVTM and CDR2 is ANQGSEA in the germline V gene. The CDR3 length is 13 residues. Here the CDR3 DNA reads TGCAGCGTTCGGACAGGGGGAGCAGATACGCAGTATTTT. It codes for CSVRTGGADTQYF.

V and J are TRBV20-1 and TRBJ2-1; TRBD2 matches 7 bases. The CDR3 totals 11 residues. Germline lookup yields CDR1 DFQATT and CDR2 SNEGSKA (reference sequence). V was pared by 3 bases and J by 10 bases, with 3 bases of the junction left unmatched. The CDR3 reads CSASRREEQFF. CDR3 coding DNA: TGCAGTGCTAGTCGGCGGGAGGAGCAGTTCTTC.

This rearrangement joins TRBV11-2 to TRBJ2-7; 8 nucleotides align to TRBD1. With 5 bases clipped from V and 6 bases from J, the junction kept 15 bases outside the gene matches. The CDR3 runs 16 residues. In germline, CDR1 is SGHAT, CDR2 FQNNGV. CDR3 loop: CASSPVGRTGIGEQYF. The CDR3 nucleotides read TGTGCCAGCAGCCCCGTCGGTCGGACAGGGATCGGCGAGCAGTACTTC.

The rearrangement uses TRBV4-3 and TRBJ2-5; 8 bases align to TRBD2. V was clipped by 0 bases and J by 5 bases; unmatched bases: 8. The CDR3 contains 16 residues. CDR1 is LGHNA and CDR2 is YSLEER in the germline V gene. The CDR3 spells CASSQDRGRFGETQYF. CDR3 bases: TGCGCCAGCAGCCAAGACCGCGGGAGGTTCGGGGAGACCCAGTACTTC.

V usage is TRBV27 and J usage is TRBJ2-5; 11 bases are a match to TRBD2. This CDR3 contains 16 residues. CDR1 MNHEY and CDR2 SMNVEV come from the germline V gene (reference sequence). Losses at the gene ends were 4 bases for V and 5 bases for J; bases not matched to a gene: 9. This CDR3 is CASSSYSGRARETQYF. The CDR3 nucleotides read TGTGCCAGCAGTTCCTATAGCGGGAGGGCCCGGGAGACCCAGTACTTC.

This chain joins TRBV29-1 and TRBJ1-3, with a possible D match to TRBD1 (5 bases). The germline V gene encodes CDR1 SQVTM and CDR2 ANQGSEA. The germline V and J ends were trimmed by 7 bases and 4 bases, with 23 bases remaining between them. The CDR3 extends over 16 amino acids. The CDR3 DNA reads as TGCAGCGCTTCCACTTACGGGCGGGGCTCCGGAAACACCATATATTTT. Translating it yields CSASTYGRGSGNTIYF.

CDR3 sequence (DNA): TGCGCCAGCAGCCCCGATAGGCAGGGAATAGGCTACACCTTC. Its protein is CASSPDRQGIGYTF. The gene calls are TRBV5-1 and TRBJ1-2, with D tentatively TRBD1 (5 bases). The CDR3 runs 14 residues. CDR1 and CDR2 from the germline V gene are SGHRS and YFSETQ. Trimming left V 4 bases short and J 8 bases short, with 18 bases between. The full variable domain, in which reference TRBV5-1 and TRBJ1-2 provide the parts outside the CDR3, is KAGVTQTPRYLIKTRGQQVTLSCSPISGHRSVSWYQQTPGQGLQFLFEYFSETQRNKGNFPGRFSGRQFSNSRSEMNVSTLELGDSALYLCASSPDRQGIGYTFGSGTRLTVV.

The chain recombines TRBV6-6 with TRBJ1-5; possible D gene TRBD1, 6 bases. CDR1 and CDR2 (germline): MNHNY, SVGAGI (reference sequence). The CDR3 is 15 amino acids. V lost 0 bases and J 7 bases, leaving 13 bases between the germline ends. For the CDR3, the DNA is TGTGCCAGCAGTTACTCTTGGGGGGGCGGGCAGCCCCAGCATTTT. Protein product: CASSYSWGGGQPQHF.

Here the CDR3 reads CASSLAKVGSSPLHF. The CDR3 region has the DNA TGTGCCAGCAGTTTAGCTAAGGTCGGGAGTTCACCCCTCCACTTT. The V and J genes are TRBV28 and TRBJ1-6; D ambiguous. CDR1 is MDHEN, CDR2 SYDVKM, per germline. CDR3 length equals 15 residues. V lost 2 bases to trimming and J lost 9 bases, with 14 bases between them.

The chain employs TRBV7-2 and TRBJ2-3, with 9 bases aligning to TRBD2. The CDR3 has 17 residues. The germline CDR1 and CDR2 sequences are SGHTA and FQGNSA. The V gene end was trimmed by 1 base and the J gene end by 2 bases; junction bases not matched to a gene: 7. CDR3 nucleotide sequence: TGTGCCAGCAGCTTAGAGTGGGCGGGAGGGCACACAGATACGCAGTATTTT. As protein: CASSLEWAGGHTDTQYF.

The V call is TRBV6-5, the J call TRBJ1-6; D is possibly TRBD1 (5 bases). V was pared by 7 bases and J by 7 bases, with 17 bases between. The CDR3 sequence is 15 residues long. Germline V gene lookup returns CDR1 MNHEY and CDR2 SVGAGI. CDR3 residues: CASTVAGTYNSPLHF. The CDR3 nucleotides read TGTGCCAGCACGGTAGCAGGGACTTACAATTCACCCCTCCACTTT.

This rearrangement joins TRBV6-5 to TRBJ2-1; 7 positions match TRBD2. Germline V gene data show CDR1 as MNHEY and CDR2 as SVGAGI. The junction had 10 bases not matched to a gene; V was cut back by 6 bases and J by 8 bases. This CDR3 has 14 amino acids. CDR3 bases: TGTGCCAGCAGGAGGGCGGGAGTGAAAGATGAGCAGTTCTTC. It encodes CASRRAGVKDEQFF.

V is TRBV4-2 and J is TRBJ2-7; TRBD2 matches 10 bases. With V trimmed by 0 bases and J by 6 bases, 8 bases remained unmatched. Germline V CDR1 and CDR2: LGHNA, YNFKEQ. The CDR3 sequence is 16 residues long. CDR3 protein: CASSQDRASGRSEQYF. In DNA form, the CDR3 reads TGTGCCAGCAGCCAAGATCGGGCTAGCGGGAGATCCGAGCAGTACTTC.

For the CDR3, the DNA is TGTGCCAGCAGTTCAGGGACAGGGGGGGAAAAACTGTTTTTT. It encodes CASSSGTGGEKLFF. This chain joins TRBV7-9 and TRBJ1-4; 11 bases fit TRBD1. From germline, CDR1 is SEHNR and CDR2 FQNEAQ (reference sequence). The CDR3 extends over 14 amino acids. Unmatched junction bases numbered 5, after V lost 6 bases and J lost 8 bases.

V usage is TRBV7-9 and J usage is TRBJ1-1, with TRBD1 as a possible D gene (5 bases). Germline lookup yields CDR1 SEHNR and CDR2 FQNEAQ (reference sequence). The CDR3 contains 17 residues. Trimming left V 1 base short and J 1 base short, with 16 bases between. The CDR3 DNA sequence: TGTGCCAGCAGCTTAGGGCAGGGTCGGCTTTCGAACACTGAAGCTTTCTTT. Translation gives CASSLGQGRLSNTEAFF.

V and J are TRBV28 and TRBJ1-2; TRBD1 aligns across 8 bases. V was pared by 8 bases and J by 8 bases, with 19 bases of the junction left unmatched. This CDR3 has 16 amino acids. CDR1 is MDHEN, CDR2 SYDVKM, per germline. The CDR3 DNA follows: TGTGCCAGCTTAGAAACCGGACAGGGCCCCACGGGCGGCTACACCTTC. As protein: CASLETGQGPTGGYTF.

This chain connects TRBV28 to TRBJ1-3; D remains ambiguous. V gave up 5 bases and J gave up 0 bases, with 11 bases separating them. Germline V gene lookup returns CDR1 MDHEN and CDR2 SYDVKM. This CDR3 contains 15 residues. CDR3 loop: CASSTFRSSGNTIYF. The CDR3 DNA reads TGTGCCAGCAGTACCTTTCGGAGCTCTGGAAACACCATATATTTT.

J is TRBJ2-2 and V is TRBV6-2 or TRBV6-3; 9 bases agree with TRBD2. The CDR3 is made up of 15 amino acids. CDR1 is MNHEY and CDR2 is SVGEGT in the germline V gene. J lost 5 bases, V lost 2 bases, and 3 bases had no gene match. The CDR3 here is CASSYGSGSTGELFF. In DNA, the CDR3 is TGTGCCAGCAGTTACGGTAGCGGGAGTACCGGGGAGCTGTTTTTT.

Sample share makes this clone medium-sized. The gene calls are TRBV15 and TRBJ2-5, with 7 bases that match TRBD2. Germline V gene lookup returns CDR1 LNHNV and CDR2 YYDKDF (reference sequence). J was trimmed by 5 bases and V by 5 bases; bases with no gene match: 8. This CDR3 spans 14 amino acids. The DNA of the CDR3 is TGTGCCACCAGCGGGGACGGGGGGATCGAGACCCAGTACTTC. Protein sequence: CATSGDGGIETQYF.

The chain employs TRBV12-3 or TRBV12-4 and TRBJ2-7; the match to TRBD1 covers 7 bases. The CDR3 contains 12 residues. Germline trimming cut 5 bases from V and 2 bases from J; bases unmatched to any gene: 0. CDR3 region: CASSDRAYEQYF. DNA of the CDR3: TGTGCCAGCAGTGACAGGGCCTACGAGCAGTACTTC.

The rearrangement joins TRBV3-1 (or the pseudogene TRBV3-2) to TRBJ2-7, with 9 nucleotides matching TRBD2. Germline CDR1 LGHDT, CDR2 YNNKEL (reference sequence). The CDR3 has 16 residues. After removal of 8 bases from V and 3 bases from J, the junction contained 14 bases not matched to a gene. The CDR3: CASGPMRVAGVYEQYF. In DNA form, the CDR3 reads TGTGCCAGCGGGCCAATGAGAGTAGCGGGGGTCTACGAGCAGTACTTC.

V gene TRBV19 combines with J gene TRBJ1-3; perhaps TRBD1 as D (6 bases). Trimming removed 10 bases from V and 0 bases from J, with 16 bases in between. This CDR3 contains 15 residues. Germline loops: CDR1 LNHDA, CDR2 SQIVND (reference sequence). CDR3 loop: CATLPGHLSGNTIYF. As DNA, the CDR3 is TGTGCCACCTTACCGGGACACCTCTCTGGAAACACCATATATTTT. Full variable domain (rest looked up from reference TRBV19 and TRBJ1-3): DGGITQSPKYLFRKEGQNVTLSCEQNLNHDAMYWYRQDPGQGLRLIYYSQIVNDFQKGDIAEGYSVSREKKESFPLTVTSAQKNPTAFYLCATLPGHLSGNTIYFGEGSWLTVV.